This passage covers 7 T cell receptor beta chains from one sample sequenced in a study of CD8+CD57+ T cells in acquired aplastic anemia. It was patients with CD8+CD57+ cell expansion by flow cytometry who were chosen for sequencing. According to the study, genomic DNA was the template for TCR beta VDJ and CDR3 profiling. TCRdb ran MiXCR on the reads and lists one entry per CDR3 protein. The profile shows under 350,000 distinct CDR3 sequences, approximately 57% of them singletons. The sample consisted of sorted CD4+, CD8+, or CD8+CD57+ T cells (not recorded which) from PBMCs. These receptors were obtained from a human donor with aplastic anemia.

This clonotype was counted at least ten times. The gene calls are TRBV14 and TRBJ1-2; no clear D. The V end lost 0 bases, the J end lost 4 bases, and 6 bases lay between the germline ends. This CDR3 region has 13 residues. From germline, CDR1 is SGHDN and CDR2 FVKESK. CDR3 sequence: CASSQDTSYGYTF. The CDR3 bases are TGTGCCAGCAGCCAAGATACAAGCTATGGCTACACCTTC.

This clonotype appeared many times. The chain is built from TRBV6-1 and TRBJ2-7; D remains unclear. In germline, CDR1 is MNHNS, CDR2 SASEGT. This CDR3 region has 14 residues. The V and J ends lost 3 bases and 2 bases respectively, with 11 bases between them. In nucleotides, the CDR3 is TGTGCCAGCAGTGACGCGGACGGCCCCTACGAGCAGTACTTC. Translating it yields CASSDADGPYEQYF.

The rearrangement links TRBV20-1 to TRBJ2-5, with TRBD2 identical over 7 bases. The length of the CDR3 is 16 residues. Germline V lookup: CDR1 DFQATT, CDR2 SNEGSKA (reference sequence). Trimming took 2 bases from V and 5 from J; bases not matched to a gene: 14. The DNA for the CDR3 is TGCAGTGCTAGAATCCACGAGGGGCGGCGGGGGGAGACCCAGTACTTC. The encoded protein is CSARIHEGRRGETQYF.

Turning to this clonotype: The conserved closing phenylalanine or tryptophan is absent in this CDR3, likely reflecting a read error. The chain carries TRBV18 and TRBJ1-2; TRBD1 agrees at 7 bases. The germline V gene has CDR1 KGHSH and CDR2 LQKENI. This CDR3 contains 16 residues. J gave up 1 base and V 6 bases, and 11 bases lay outside the gene matches. This CDR3 is CASSPVGQLYNYGYTS. The CDR3 region has the DNA TGTGCCAGCTCGCCCGTGGGACAGCTGTATAACTATGGCTACACCTCC.

A few counts support this clonotype. The V gene is TRBV3-1, the J gene TRBJ1-2; D remains unclear. This CDR3 region has 16 residues. V lost 1 base to trimming and J lost 3 bases, with 15 bases between them. CDR1 is LGHDT, CDR2 YNNKEL, per germline (reference sequence). CDR3 residues: CASSQGGVGRHYGYTF. CDR3 DNA: TGTGCCAGCAGCCAAGGGGGTGTAGGGCGTCACTATGGCTACACCTTC.

This clonotype came up a few times. V is TRBV7-9 and J is TRBJ2-3, with 11 bases identical to TRBD2. V trimming: 5 bases; J trimming: 0 bases; junction bases outside the gene matches: 10. The CDR3 contains 18 residues. Germline assignment: CDR1 SEHNR and CDR2 FQNEAQ (reference sequence). CDR3 in amino acids: CASSAAVAGGASTDTQYF. The DNA for the CDR3 is TGTGCCAGCAGCGCGGCAGTAGCGGGAGGGGCTAGCACAGATACGCAGTATTTT.

The rearrangement joins TRBV25-1 to TRBJ2-1; 11 nucleotides match TRBD2. The CDR3 consists of 15 residues. The germline CDR1 and CDR2 sequences are MGHDK and SYGVNS. Germline trimming cut 11 bases from V and 4 bases from J; bases unmatched to any gene: 10. CDR3 region: CAWSNSGGAYNEQFF. In DNA, the CDR3 is TGTGCCTGGAGTAATAGCGGGGGGGCGTACAATGAGCAGTTCTTC. Together with reference TRBV25-1 and TRBJ2-1, the CDR3 gives the full variable domain: EADIYQTPRYLVIGTGKKITLECSQTMGHDKMYWYQQDPGMELHLIHYSYGVNSTEKGDLSSESTVSRIRTEHFPLTLESARPSHTSQYLCAWSNSGGAYNEQFFGPGTRLTVL.